This TCR beta chain comes out of a study of blood T cell repertoires in COVID-19 (TCRdb year 2020). In terms of the full investigation: Samples covering the acute and convalescent phases of COVID-19 were provided by collaborators in the United States, Italy and Spain. The prospective study material was composed of cDNA or gDNA derived from T cells, B-cell-depleted T cells, or PBMCs. The dataset comprised deeply sampled blood TCRbeta repertoires from subjects exposed to, actively infected with, or recovered from COVID-19. A freely available public database, intended as a resource for researchers studying the immune response to SARS-CoV-2, is where the repertoires were released. The samples were drawn from two sources: the first 160 participants of the ongoing ImmuneRACE study, and over 950 subjects contributed by 6 global collaborators. A de-identified subject ID, COVID-19 status, age in years and sex were almost always included in the sample metadata. HLA class I and class II types, where available, came from metadata supplied by the sample provider rather than from assay-based typing.

Concerning this clone itself: Its antigen remains undetermined. Being one base from a much bigger clone, this may be a read error.

General conclusions and limits of the study: Clinical and demographic metadata were provided uncurated, with the amount varying by source and participant.

The CDR3 numbers 13 residues from cysteine through phenylalanine. The only DNA kept is the CDR3, 39 bases in frame from the first base. V loses 1 base at its end and J loses 6 bases; junction bases beyond the gene matches: 1. The germline V gene sets CDR1 to SGHNT and CDR2 to YENEEA. Whole blood was collected in K2EDTA tubes by collaborating institutions according to the institutions' own protocols. Collaborator samples were shipped for TCRbeta analysis as frozen whole blood, isolated PBMCs, or DNA extracted from either sample type. TCRbeta CDR3 regions were amplified from genomic DNA using the immunoSEQ Assay, a bias-controlled multiplex PCR. For the original study's pipeline: The number of nucleated cells in each sample was estimated by amplification of reference gene primers within the assay. Sequence reads were collapsed and filtered to measure the absolute abundance of every unique TCRbeta CDR3 rearrangement. For each sample, productive Simpson clonality was calculated as the square root of Simpson's diversity index across productive rearrangements. In TCRdb, the immuneACCESS table is reduced to in-frame sequences with V and J assigned. These tables do not hold every clone; where another copy was compared, an unresolved V gene accounts for under half, and the others remain unexplained. Clonal size and the V and J genes are those of that table, whereas D and trimming came from the DNA. Across this sample there are some 220,000 clones, with around 80% seen only once. Clones ranked in the top ten supply more than 10% of the sample.

Sequenced material: peripheral blood. The sequence came from a human donor in a cohort sampled during active COVID-19. The V and J segments used are TRBV11-3 and TRBJ1-1; a stretch of 8 junction bases matches TRBD1. Read as DNA, the sequence is TGTGCCAGCAGCTTAGCAGGGGGCCCTGAAGCTTTCTTT. It translates as CASSLAGGPEAFF.